This T cell receptor beta chain was sequenced during a study of human T cells and chemical hapten exposure. Study as a whole: Donors were sensitized with 2% DPC on the upper inner arm. Study-wide results and caveats: Positively correlated with patch test score were the counts of PT1 expanded TCRs. After DPC sensitization, TCRs above 1 in 1000 frequency showed no change.

The V gene's germline CDR1 is MNHEY and CDR2 SMNVEV (reference sequence). V shed 5 bases and J 2 bases; nucleotides not matched to a gene: 12. The CDR3 is 17 amino acids. Described time point: patch test 1, 2 weeks after DPC sensitization. The sample's treatment: therapeutic diphenylcyclopropenone sensitization with weekly scalp DPC. This clonotype was counted many times. Its antigen is not identified. As the library was built, unique molecular identifiers were attached to individual cDNA molecules. TCRdb reanalysed the RACE reads using MiXCR and keeps one entry per CDR3 protein. The sample carries around 380,000 distinct CDR3 sequences, 4% to 5.5% recorded once.

The genes are TRBV27 and TRBJ2-3; TRBD2 matches 8 bases. The input for sequencing was whole blood, taken in connection with sensitization to the hapten diphenylcyclopropenone (DPC). The receptor's source is a woman aged 50 to 60 with alopecia areata. Some clones in this sample may be carry-over from other donors' samples. The CDR3 is CASSPLRSGGPTDTQYF. The CDR3 DNA follows: TGTGCCAGCAGTCCCCTGAGGAGCGGGGGCCCCACAGATACGCAGTATTTT.